The 21 T cell receptor beta chains in this list originate from one sample, sequenced in a study of Graves' ophthalmopathy and Graves' hyperthyroidism. RNA transcripts were the template, and TCR beta CDR3 regions were amplified from them. Second-round multiplex PCR came after first-round RT-PCR with HTBI primers. TCRdb reanalysed the multiplex PCR reads using MiXCR and keeps one entry per CDR3 protein. The sample includes some 520,000 distinct CDR3 sequences, under 15% of them seen just once. Sequencing was carried out using blood. The receptors originated from a woman aged 30 to 39 with Graves' ophthalmopathy.

This clonotype was seen ten or more times. The chain joins TRBV7-2 to TRBJ2-7; D call uncertain. This CDR3 spans 14 amino acids. Between the trimmed V and J ends, which lost 0 bases and 3 bases, there was a span of 9 bases. Germline assignment: CDR1 SGHTA and CDR2 FQGNSA. CDR3 amino acids: CASSLALGVYEQYF. In DNA form, the CDR3 reads TGTGCCAGCAGCTTAGCGTTGGGTGTCTACGAGCAGTACTTC.

This sequence joins TRBV5-1 and TRBJ2-7; no definite D call. CDR1 is SGHRS and CDR2 is YFSETQ in the germline V gene. V was pared by 3 bases and J by 3 bases, with 10 bases between. The CDR3 contains 13 residues. This chain's CDR3 is CASSSSLGYEQYF. CDR3 nucleotides: TGCGCCAGCAGCTCCTCACTGGGCTACGAGCAGTACTTC.

This clonotype was seen many times. The J gene is TRBJ1-6, the V gene TRBV12-3 or TRBV12-4, with 7 bases matching TRBD1. This CDR3 has 15 amino acids. With 4 bases clipped from V and 9 bases from J, the junction kept 9 bases outside the gene matches. CDR3 amino acids: CASSSRQGAVSPLHF. The CDR3 nucleotides are TGTGCCAGCAGTTCCAGACAGGGCGCCGTTTCACCCCTCCACTTT.

This clonotype was seen repeatedly, ten times or more. The chain uses TRBV6-1 and TRBJ2-5, with 8 bases identical to TRBD2. This CDR3 contains 15 residues. The junction had 8 bases not matched to a gene; V was cut back by 6 bases and J by 2 bases. Germline V gives CDR1 MNHNS, CDR2 SASEGT. The CDR3 DNA is TGTGCCAGCAGGGAGTCGGGGGGGCGACAAGAGACCCAGTACTTC. The encoded protein is CASRESGGRQETQYF.

This clonotype appeared many times. The genes are TRBV30 and TRBJ1-2, with D unclear. The V gene lost 2 bases and the J gene lost 6 bases, with 10 bases spanning the gap. Germline CDR1 and CDR2: GTSNPN and SVGIG (reference sequence). This CDR3 spans 12 amino acids. The CDR3 coding sequence is TGTGCCTGGAGTCCAGGACGGGATGGCTACACCTTC. This codes for CAWSPGRDGYTF.

This clonotype was picked up many times. The chain recombines TRBV12-3 or TRBV12-4 with TRBJ1-1; TRBD1 is a possible D gene (5 bases). This CDR3 has 16 residues. Trimming removed 0 bases at V and 5 bases at J, with 16 bases between. DNA for the CDR3: TGTGCCAGCAGTTTAGCGCTTACGGCAGGGAGGACTGAAGCTTTCTTT. Translating it yields CASSLALTAGRTEAFF.

In this sample, this clonotype turned up many times. The chain uses TRBV2 and TRBJ1-1; D is perhaps TRBD1 (6 bases). The length of the CDR3 is 16 residues. Trimming removed 5 bases at V and 0 bases at J, with 16 bases between. The germline V gene encodes CDR1 SNHLY and CDR2 FYNNEI. Here the CDR3 reads CASSREGGIMNTEAFF. The CDR3 DNA sequence: TGTGCCAGCAGTAGGGAGGGGGGGATCATGAACACTGAAGCTTTCTTT.

This clonotype was observed a few times. The rearrangement links TRBV11-2 to TRBJ2-2; 10 positions agree with TRBD2. Losses at the gene ends were 5 bases for V and 3 bases for J; bases not matched to a gene: 0. The CDR3 loop spans 14 amino acids. The V gene's germline CDR1 is SGHAT and CDR2 FQNNGV. Here the CDR3 reads CASSTSGDTGELFF. The DNA for the CDR3 is TGTGCCAGCAGCACTAGCGGGGACACCGGGGAGCTGTTTTTT.

This clonotype has a count of ten or more. This sequence joins TRBV6-1 and TRBJ2-4; no definite D call. V was pared by 2 bases and J by 7 bases, with 0 bases between. The CDR3 is made up of 10 amino acids. CDR1 is MNHNS and CDR2 is SASEGT in the germline V gene. The CDR3 is CASSENIQYF. CDR3 coding DNA: TGTGCCAGCAGTGAAAACATTCAGTACTTC.

This clonotype was seen many times. The V call is TRBV19, the J call TRBJ1-1, with a tentative D call TRBD1 (5 bases). The germline V gene encodes CDR1 LNHDA and CDR2 SQIVND (reference sequence). The CDR3 runs to 18 residues. The V gene lost 6 bases and the J gene lost 1 base, with 24 bases spanning the gap. CDR3 in DNA: TGTGCCAGTAGGCACGCAGGGAGGTTGGGTTTGGAGAACACTGAAGCTTTCTTT. Its protein product is CASRHAGRLGLENTEAFF.

The chain recombines TRBV20-1 with TRBJ2-2, with 11 bases matching TRBD1. Germline V gene sequence: CDR1 DFQATT, CDR2 SNEGSKA (reference sequence). Losses at the gene ends were 6 bases for V and 5 bases for J; bases not matched to a gene: 8. The CDR3 is made up of 15 amino acids. CDR3: CSAKDRGRETGELFF. The CDR3 DNA is TGCAGTGCCAAGGACAGGGGGCGGGAGACCGGGGAGCTGTTTTTT.

V usage is TRBV19 and J usage is TRBJ2-1; 7 bases match TRBD2. This CDR3 spans 11 amino acids. V trimming: 3 bases; J trimming: 12 bases; junction bases outside the gene matches: 2. Germline V gene lookup returns CDR1 LNHDA and CDR2 SQIVND (reference sequence). The CDR3 loop is CASSMGLLQFF. For the CDR3, the DNA is TGTGCCAGTAGTATGGGACTATTGCAGTTCTTC.

This clonotype was counted many times. This chain connects TRBV28 to TRBJ2-7; TRBD1 agrees at 7 bases. CDR1 MDHEN and CDR2 SYDVKM come from the germline V gene. The CDR3 has 15 residues. V shed 5 bases, J shed 3 bases, and the junction held 10 bases outside the gene matches. CDR3 sequence reads: CASSPTGVLYYEQYF. The CDR3 DNA reads TGTGCCAGCAGTCCTACAGGGGTTTTATACTACGAGCAGTACTTC. The whole variable domain, filled in from reference TRBV28 and TRBJ2-7, reads DVKVTQSSRYLVKRTGEKVFLECVQDMDHENMFWYRQDPGLGLRLIYFSYDVKMKEKGDIPEGYSVSREKKERFSLILESASTNQTSMYLCASSPTGVLYYEQYFGPGTRLTVT.

Many counts were recorded for this clonotype. The chain uses TRBV4-1 and TRBJ1-5, with TRBD1 as a possible D gene (5 bases). Trimming cost V 5 bases and J 4 bases, with 12 bases left between them. The length of the CDR3 is 14 residues. Germline V gene data show CDR1 as MGHRA and CDR2 as YSYEKL. In nucleotides, the CDR3 is TGCGCCAGCAGCGTGCCAGGGTTTAATCAGCCCCAGCATTTT. This gives the protein CASSVPGFNQPQHF.

The table lists this clonotype with many counts. The chain has TRBV5-1 and TRBJ1-5, with unresolved D. The V end was cut by 0 bases, the J end by 4 bases, with 8 bases between. Looked up from germline, CDR1 is SGHRS and CDR2 is YFSETQ. CDR3 size: 14 residues. Here the CDR3 reads CASSLAGQNQPQHF. CDR3 coding DNA: TGCGCCAGCAGCTTGGCCGGGCAGAATCAGCCCCAGCATTTT.

This clonotype was seen at least ten times. This rearrangement joins TRBV3-1 to TRBJ2-7, with D possibly matching TRBD2 (7 bases). This CDR3 spans 14 amino acids. Germline CDR1 reads LGHDT; CDR2 reads YNNKEL (reference sequence). The ends were cut back, 4 bases at V and 1 base at J, with 11 bases in the middle. The CDR3 DNA reads as TGTGCCAGCAGCCCGGAGGGGGGGTCCTACGAGCAGTACTTC. Residues: CASSPEGGSYEQYF.

V and J are TRBV2 and TRBJ2-4; the D is unclear. The V gene lost 0 bases and the J gene lost 4 bases, with 13 bases spanning the gap. The CDR3 consists of 16 residues. The V gene's germline CDR1 is SNHLY and CDR2 FYNNEI. CDR3 nucleotides: TGTGCCAGCAGTGAAGCGCGAGGTCACGGAAAAAACATTCAGTACTTC. Translating gives CASSEARGHGKNIQYF.

This chain joins TRBV7-2 and TRBJ2-3; D is ambiguous. V was pared by 5 bases and J by 4 bases, with 13 bases between. This CDR3 is built from 14 residues. The germline gives CDR1 SGHTA, CDR2 FQGNSA. For the CDR3, the DNA is TGTGCCAGCAGCAGAAACCAGTCTCCAGATACGCAGTATTTT. Translated: CASSRNQSPDTQYF.

This clonotype has at least ten counts. The gene calls are TRBV6-5 and TRBJ1-1; D remains ambiguous. CDR3 size: 13 residues. The germline V gene encodes CDR1 MNHEY and CDR2 SVGAGI. Trimming left V 8 bases short and J 0 bases short, with 10 bases between. The CDR3 coding sequence is TGTGCCAGCGCGCGGGTGATGAACACTGAAGCTTTCTTT. It yields the protein CASARVMNTEAFF.

This clonotype was observed at least ten times. The genes are TRBV6-2 or TRBV6-3 and TRBJ1-2, with TRBD1 matching over 7 bases. Per the germline V gene, CDR1 is MNHEY and CDR2 is SVGEGT. The V gene end was trimmed by 6 bases and the J gene end by 4 bases; junction bases not matched to a gene: 5. The CDR3 loop spans 13 amino acids. The CDR3, as DNA: TGTGCCAGCAGCCCTGGACAGGCCTATGGCTACACCTTC. Encoded protein: CASSPGQAYGYTF.

The chain couples TRBV20-1 to TRBJ2-7, with 8 nucleotides matching TRBD1. Germline loops: CDR1 DFQATT, CDR2 SNEGSKA (reference sequence). The CDR3 loop spans 14 amino acids. CDR3 nucleotide sequence: TGCAGCGGGAGCAAAGGGACAGGCGCCTACGAGCAGTACTTC. The encoded protein is CSGSKGTGAYEQYF.